This T cell receptor beta chain was found in a study of glioma-infiltrating T cells. Background on the study: Dexamethasone exposure before glioma surgery was limited to six or fewer days. Study conclusions and caveats: Gliomas, especially low-grade, showed above-expected tissue-blood divergence; non-neoplastic patients showed below. Patients with low tissue-blood divergence carried a signature set of shared blood CDR3 motifs.

CDR3 length equals 14 residues. Trimming left V 5 bases short and J 2 bases short, with 13 bases between. Germline CDR1 MDHEN, CDR2 SYDVKM. Of note for this clonotype: What it binds is unknown.

TCR alpha and beta CDR3 regions were amplified from RNA using iRepertoire nested multiplex PCR. For one-step reverse transcription and amplification, about 85-400 ng of tissue mRNA or PBMC total RNA was used. TCRdb reprocessed the multiplex PCR reads with MiXCR, giving one entry per CDR3 protein. The sample lists around 350,000 distinct CDR3 sequences; 41% were seen once. Specimen: glioma tissue, nonneoplastic brain tissue, or PBMCs (not recorded which). This TCR derives from a human donor with low-grade glioma or glioblastoma, undergoing nonglioma brain surgery, or in good health (not recorded which). J is TRBJ2-7 and V is TRBV28; unclear D gene. The CDR3 is CASSPLLGTYEQYF. For the CDR3, the DNA is TGTGCCAGCAGTCCCCTCTTGGGTACCTACGAGCAGTACTTC.